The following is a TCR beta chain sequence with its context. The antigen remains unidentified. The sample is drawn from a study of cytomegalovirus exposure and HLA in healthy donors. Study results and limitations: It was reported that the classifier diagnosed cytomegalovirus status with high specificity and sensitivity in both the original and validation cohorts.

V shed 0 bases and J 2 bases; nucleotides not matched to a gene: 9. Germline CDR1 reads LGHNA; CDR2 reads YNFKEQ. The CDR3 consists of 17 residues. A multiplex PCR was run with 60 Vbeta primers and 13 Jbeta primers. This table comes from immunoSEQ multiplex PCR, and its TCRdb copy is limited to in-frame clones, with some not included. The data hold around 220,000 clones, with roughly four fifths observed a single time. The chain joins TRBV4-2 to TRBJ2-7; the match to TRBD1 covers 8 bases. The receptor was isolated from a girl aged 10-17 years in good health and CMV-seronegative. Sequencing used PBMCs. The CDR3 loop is CASSQDLSDRGAYEQYF. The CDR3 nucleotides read TGTGCCAGCAGCCAAGACCTATCTGACAGGGGAGCCTACGAGCAGTACTTC.